One sample yielded the 28 T cell receptor beta chains listed below, sequenced in a study of blood T cell repertoires in COVID-19. Here immunoSEQ multiplex PCR was the method, and the copy in TCRdb shows in-frame clones only, minus some. Found here are hundreds of thousands of clones, around 90% of them singletons; the top ten hold 6% to 7%. What was sequenced was PBMCs or T cells enriched from blood (not recorded which). Source of these receptors: a woman aged 40 to 50 who had recovered from COVID-19.

The V call is TRBV7-9, the J call TRBJ1-4; tentative D call: TRBD1 (6 bases). The CDR3 covers 16 residues. V lost 1 base and J 8 bases, leaving 17 bases between the germline ends. Germline-derived CDR1 and CDR2 are SEHNR and FQNEAQ (reference sequence). CDR3 residues: CASSLVGWGRTEKLFF. CDR3 DNA sequence: TGTGCCAGCAGCTTAGTAGGCTGGGGGCGGACGGAAAAACTGTTTTTT. The entire variable domain, with the rest obtained from reference TRBV7-9 and TRBJ1-4, is as follows: DTGVSQNPRHKITKRGQNVTFRCDPISEHNRLYWYRQTLGQGPEFLTYFQNEAQLEKSRLLSDRFSAERPKGSFSTLEIQRTEQGDSAMYLCASSLVGWGRTEKLFFGSGTQLSVL.

This sequence joins TRBV9 and TRBJ2-7; D perhaps matches TRBD2 (6 bases). The CDR3 contains 14 residues. Germline-derived CDR1 and CDR2 are SGDLS and YYNGEE. Trimming removed 3 bases at V and 3 bases at J, with 13 bases between. CDR3 sequence (DNA): TGTGCCAGCAGCGCGGGGGACGGGCGCTACGAGCAGTACTTC. Encoded protein: CASSAGDGRYEQYF. Looking up the rest from reference TRBV9 and TRBJ2-7 gives the full variable domain: DSGVTQTPKHLITATGQRVTLRCSPRSGDLSVYWYQQSLDQGLQFLIQYYNGEERAKGNILERFSAQQFPDLHSELNLSSLELGDSALYFCASSAGDGRYEQYFGPGTRLTVT.

The chain carries TRBV29-1 and TRBJ2-7, with D possibly matching TRBD2 (6 bases). Germline V lookup: CDR1 SQVTM, CDR2 ANQGSEA. V was cut by 4 bases and J by 4 bases, with 11 bases left in between. The CDR3 consists of 12 residues. CDR3 sequence (DNA): TGCAGCGTTGGGCGGGAAGGTTACGAGCAGTACTTC. This sequence encodes CSVGREGYEQYF.

The chain combines TRBV5-6 with TRBJ2-3; 7 bases agree with TRBD2. Germline loops: CDR1 SGHDT, CDR2 YYEEEE. V lost 4 bases, J lost 3 bases, and 8 bases stayed unmatched. The CDR3 consists of 15 residues. The CDR3 loop is CASSNPGRRTDTQYF. The CDR3, as DNA: TGTGCCAGCAGCAACCCCGGGAGGAGAACAGATACGCAGTATTTT.

In this sample, this clone turned up once. This chain joins TRBV4-3 and TRBJ1-2; D possibly corresponds to TRBD1 (6 bases). Trimming stripped 6 bases from V and 6 bases from J, with 14 bases between. CDR3 length: 13 residues. Germline CDR1 is LGHNA and CDR2 is YSLEER. The CDR3 DNA sequence: TGCGCCAGCAGTCCCTCAGGGGCGGATGGCTACACCTTC. Its protein product is CASSPSGADGYTF.

The chain carries TRBV19 and TRBJ1-2; TRBD1 is a possible D gene (6 bases). V was pared by 6 bases and J by 4 bases, with 12 bases between. The CDR3 consists of 13 residues. In germline, CDR1 is LNHDA, CDR2 SQIVND (reference sequence). CDR3 sequence reads: CASRRGTLYGYTF. As DNA, the CDR3 is TGTGCCAGTAGAAGGGGGACCCTCTATGGCTACACCTTC.

This chain connects TRBV11-2 to TRBJ2-3; the match to TRBD2 covers 7 bases. The CDR3 totals 16 residues. CDR1 and CDR2 (germline): SGHAT, FQNNGV. Losses at the gene ends were 0 bases for V and 6 bases for J; bases not matched to a gene: 9. The CDR3 protein is CASSLDISGASDTQYF. In nucleotides, the CDR3 is TGTGCCAGCAGCTTAGATATCAGCGGGGCCTCGGATACGCAGTATTTT. The variable domain in full, completed from reference TRBV11-2 and TRBJ2-3, reads EAGVAQSPRYKIIEKRQSVAFWCNPISGHATLYWYQQILGQGPKLLIQFQNNGVVDDSQLPKDRFSAERLKGVDSTLKIQPAKLEDSAVYLCASSLDISGASDTQYFGPGTRLTVL.

This clone was counted a single time. The genes are TRBV27 and TRBJ2-2, with 9 bases lining up with TRBD1. After removal of 1 base from V and 6 bases from J, the junction contained 9 bases not matched to a gene. In germline, CDR1 is MNHEY, CDR2 SMNVEV (reference sequence). The CDR3 consists of 17 residues. The CDR3 region has the DNA TGTGCCAGCAGTTTATTCGGGACAGGGACGGTCGCCGGGGAGCTGTTTTTT. Its translation is CASSLFGTGTVAGELFF.

The rearrangement joins TRBV6-2 or TRBV6-3 to TRBJ2-7; 9 bases match TRBD1. V was clipped by 6 bases and J by 1 base; unmatched bases: 7. The CDR3 has 15 amino acids. Germline V gene lookup returns CDR1 MNHEY and CDR2 SVGEGT. The DNA of the CDR3 is TGTGCCAGCAGCCAACGGGGACAGGGATCCTACGAGCAGTACTTC. Translation gives CASSQRGQGSYEQYF.

The chain combines TRBV28 with TRBJ2-3; the D is unclear. The CDR3 runs to 13 residues. The ends were cut back, 5 bases at V and 6 bases at J, with 12 bases in the middle. CDR1 and CDR2 from the germline V gene are MDHEN and SYDVKM. Here the CDR3 reads CASSLRPEDTQYF. CDR3 sequence (DNA): TGTGCCAGCAGTCTGAGGCCTGAGGATACGCAGTATTTT.

The sample holds one count of this clone. V gene TRBV19 combines with J gene TRBJ2-1, with TRBD2 identical over 13 bases. The J segment lost 7 bases and the V segment lost 5 bases, leaving 11 bases of the junction unmatched. Looked up from germline, CDR1 is LNHDA and CDR2 is SQIVND (reference sequence). This CDR3 is 17 amino acids long. The CDR3 bases are TGTGCCAGTAGTGACCCACCTGGGACTAGCGGGAAGAATGAGCAGTTCTTC. This codes for CASSDPPGTSGKNEQFF.

The chain links TRBV5-6 to TRBJ2-7; maybe TRBD1 (6 bases). The V gene's germline CDR1 is SGHDT and CDR2 YYEEEE. The CDR3 loop spans 15 amino acids. V lost 2 bases to trimming and J lost 2 bases, with 14 bases between them. The CDR3 is CASSFFRGETYEQYF. CDR3 sequence (DNA): TGTGCCAGCAGCTTTTTCAGGGGCGAGACCTACGAGCAGTACTTC. The full variable domain, with the rest looked up from reference TRBV5-6 and TRBJ2-7, is DAGVTQSPTHLIKTRGQQVTLRCSPKSGHDTVSWYQQALGQGPQFIFQYYEEEERQRGNFPDRFSGHQFPNYSSELNVNALLLGDSALYLCASSFFRGETYEQYFGPGTRLTVT.

This sequence joins TRBV6-5 and TRBJ1-5, with D possibly TRBD1 on 5 matching bases. Trimming stripped 4 bases from V and 3 bases from J, with 10 bases between. From germline, CDR1 is MNHEY and CDR2 SVGAGI. This CDR3 is 14 amino acids long. Written as DNA, the CDR3 is TGTGCCAGCAGTTCAGCAGGGTTCAATCAGCCCCAGCATTTT. This encodes CASSSAGFNQPQHF.

This chain uses TRBV7-2 with TRBJ1-3, with a tentative D call TRBD1 (6 bases). Germline CDR1 reads SGHTA; CDR2 reads FQGNSA. The CDR3 has 15 amino acids. Trimming cost V 1 base and J 2 bases, with 9 bases left between them. The DNA for the CDR3 is TGTGCCAGCAGCTTAGATAGGGGGACTGGAAACACCATATATTTT. Protein product: CASSLDRGTGNTIYF.

There are a few counts of this clone. The rearrangement links TRBV27 to TRBJ2-1, with D perhaps matching TRBD2 (6 bases). Trimming took 6 bases from V and 3 from J, leaving 9 bases between them. Germline CDR1 and CDR2: MNHEY and SMNVEV (reference sequence). This CDR3 is built from 13 residues. CDR3 residues: CASRRRDYNEQFF. The DNA of the CDR3 is TGTGCCAGCAGGCGGAGGGACTACAATGAGCAGTTCTTC.

The rearrangement joins TRBV7-9 to TRBJ2-7, with 7 bases lining up with TRBD2. Trimming took 0 bases from V and 6 from J; bases not matched to a gene: 5. The germline gives CDR1 SEHNR, CDR2 FQNEAQ (reference sequence). The CDR3 loop spans 14 amino acids. CDR3 coding DNA: TGTGCCAGCAGCTTAGCGAGGGCGGGGGTCGAGCAGTACTTC. This codes for CASSLARAGVEQYF.

The chain uses TRBV6-2 or TRBV6-3 and TRBJ1-2; tentative D call: TRBD1 (5 bases). V lost 2 bases, J lost 0 bases, and 13 bases lay in between. This CDR3 is built from 16 residues. Looked up from germline, CDR1 is MNHEY and CDR2 is SVGEGT. The CDR3 DNA sequence: TGTGCCAGCAGTTACGCTGGACACCGAGCTAACTATGGCTACACCTTC. This codes for CASSYAGHRANYGYTF.

The chain uses TRBV27 and TRBJ1-6; possibly TRBD1 for D (6 bases). The length of the CDR3 is 14 residues. V was pared by 6 bases and J by 10 bases, with 16 bases between. The germline CDR1 and CDR2 sequences are MNHEY and SMNVEV (reference sequence). CDR3 protein: CASSSLGAGSPLHF. In DNA, the CDR3 is TGTGCCAGCAGCTCCCTGGGGGCCGGCTCACCCCTCCACTTT.

The chain uses TRBV5-1 and TRBJ1-1, with 8 bases lining up with TRBD1. The V and J ends lost 4 bases and 6 bases, in that order; junction bases with no gene match: 5. The germline gives CDR1 SGHRS, CDR2 YFSETQ. This CDR3 region has 13 residues. In nucleotides, the CDR3 is TGCGCCAGCAGCCTCGGACAGGGACCTGAAGCTTTCTTT. Translation gives CASSLGQGPEAFF.

The chain joins TRBV7-6 to TRBJ2-6, with D tentatively TRBD2 (5 bases). CDR1 and CDR2 (germline): SGHVS, FNYEAQ. The CDR3 sequence is 14 residues long. With 1 base removed from V and 4 bases from J, the gap between germline ends came to 5 bases. CDR3 DNA: TGTGCCAGCAGCTTAGGAGGGGGGGCCAACGTCCTGACTTTC. Translating gives CASSLGGGANVLTF.

The chain is built from TRBV24-1 and TRBJ2-3; 8 nucleotides agree with TRBD2. This CDR3 is built from 16 residues. CDR1 is KGHDR and CDR2 is SFDVKD in the germline V gene. V trimming: 4 bases; J trimming: 1 base; junction bases outside the gene matches: 6. The CDR3: CATSDLSGSGTDTQYF. The CDR3 coding sequence is TGTGCCACCAGTGACCTAAGCGGGAGCGGCACAGATACGCAGTATTTT.

This chain links TRBV15 with TRBJ2-1, with 10 nucleotides matching TRBD2. The CDR3 is 17 residues long. Germline CDR1 LNHNV, CDR2 YYDKDF (reference sequence). Losses at the gene ends were 0 bases for V and 7 bases for J; bases not matched to a gene: 9. The chain's CDR3 is CATSRDLGTSGINEQFF. The CDR3 nucleotides are TGTGCCACCAGCAGAGATCTCGGAACTAGCGGGATTAATGAGCAGTTCTTC.

This sequence joins TRBV20-1 and TRBJ2-5; TRBD1 matches at 10 bases. V trimming: 6 bases; J trimming: 5 bases; junction bases outside the gene matches: 0. This CDR3 is 11 amino acids long. In germline, CDR1 is DFQATT, CDR2 SNEGSKA (reference sequence). CDR3 amino acids: CSADRGETQYF. The CDR3 DNA follows: TGCAGTGCGGACAGGGGGGAGACCCAGTACTTC.

The chain recombines TRBV27 with TRBJ2-2, with a weak D call TRBD2 (6 bases). Germline CDR1 reads MNHEY; CDR2 reads SMNVEV (reference sequence). Between the trimmed V and J ends, which lost 6 bases and 7 bases, there was a span of 15 bases. This CDR3 comprises 14 residues. CDR3 region: CASSLPPRGGELFF. The CDR3, as DNA: TGTGCCAGCAGCTTACCCCCGCGGGGCGGGGAGCTGTTTTTT.

This rearrangement joins TRBV19 to TRBJ2-1; 9 bases line up with TRBD2. The V gene end was trimmed by 5 bases and the J gene end by 4 bases; junction bases not matched to a gene: 9. Germline V gene lookup returns CDR1 LNHDA and CDR2 SQIVND (reference sequence). This CDR3 spans 16 amino acids. CDR3 bases: TGTGCCAGTAGTTCATCCGTCGCGGGAGGGTACAATGAGCAGTTCTTC. As protein: CASSSSVAGGYNEQFF.

The chain employs TRBV1 and TRBJ2-7; the table's D call of TRBD2 was not tested on the DNA. TRBV1 is described as a pseudogene. The CDR3 consists of 14 residues. For the CDR3, the DNA is TGCACCAGCAGCCAAGTTGGCAGGGAGGTCGAGCAGTACTTC. It encodes CTSSQVGREVEQYF.

This clone was observed a single time. The V gene is TRBV28, the J gene TRBJ2-1; 7 bases fit TRBD2. In germline, CDR1 is MDHEN, CDR2 SYDVKM. Unmatched junction bases numbered 11, after V lost 6 bases and J lost 0 bases. The CDR3 extends over 17 amino acids. The CDR3 loop reads CASRNSGGSRSYNEQFF. CDR3 nucleotides: TGTGCCAGCAGGAATTCGGGGGGATCTCGCTCCTACAATGAGCAGTTCTTC.

This chain links TRBV7-9 with TRBJ2-1; 9 bases agree with TRBD1. CDR1 is SEHNR, CDR2 FQNEAQ, per germline (reference sequence). There are 18 residues in the CDR3. V gave up 3 bases and J gave up 5 bases; unmatched junction bases: 14. The CDR3 sequence: CASSLGIVRDRANNEQFF. DNA for the CDR3: TGTGCCAGCAGCTTGGGGATAGTTCGGGACAGGGCCAACAATGAGCAGTTCTTC.